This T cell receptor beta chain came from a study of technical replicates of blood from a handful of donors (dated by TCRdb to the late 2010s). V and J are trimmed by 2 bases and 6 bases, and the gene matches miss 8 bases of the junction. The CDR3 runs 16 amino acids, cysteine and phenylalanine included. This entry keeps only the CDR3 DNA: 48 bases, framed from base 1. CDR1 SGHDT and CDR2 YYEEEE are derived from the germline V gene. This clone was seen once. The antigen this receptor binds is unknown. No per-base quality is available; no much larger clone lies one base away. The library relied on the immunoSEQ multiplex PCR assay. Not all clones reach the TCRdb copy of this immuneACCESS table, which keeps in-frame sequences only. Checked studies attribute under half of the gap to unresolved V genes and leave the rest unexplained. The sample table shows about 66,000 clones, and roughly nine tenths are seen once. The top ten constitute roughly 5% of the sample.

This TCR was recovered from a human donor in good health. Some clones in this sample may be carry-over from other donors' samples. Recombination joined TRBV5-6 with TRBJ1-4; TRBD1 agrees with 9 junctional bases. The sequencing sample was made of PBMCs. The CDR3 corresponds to CASSFGRTGADEKLFF. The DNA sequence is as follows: TGTGCCAGCAGCTTCGGACGGACAGGGGCGGATGAAAAACTGTTTTTT.